The 8 T cell receptor beta chains in this list originate from one sample, sequenced in a study of blood T cells in healthy people across ages. The second PCR ran roughly 6 to 11 cycles with a sample-barcoded 5' primer and J-beta primers. TCRdb reprocessed the 5' RACE reads via MiXCR and lists one record per CDR3 protein. The sample carries around 1.5 million distinct CDR3 sequences, 30% to 35% recorded once. Source material: blood. The source is a woman in her twenties or thirties in good health.

The chain joins TRBV27 to TRBJ1-2, with 7 bases fitting TRBD1. Looked up from germline, CDR1 is MNHEY and CDR2 is SMNVEV (reference sequence). The junction had 12 bases not matched to a gene; V was cut back by 2 bases and J by 0 bases. CDR3 length: 18 amino acids. CDR3 sequence reads: CASSLSSQGVRANYGYTF. In DNA, the CDR3 is TGTGCCAGCAGTTTAAGTTCTCAGGGGGTACGAGCTAACTATGGCTACACCTTC.

This clonotype occurred many times. The rearrangement joins TRBV6-5 to TRBJ2-5; 8 nucleotides align to TRBD2. The V gene end was trimmed by 6 bases and the J gene end by 1 base; junction bases not matched to a gene: 4. The CDR3 sequence is 14 residues long. From germline, CDR1 is MNHEY and CDR2 SVGAGI. CDR3 DNA sequence: TGTGCCAGCAGGAGGACTAGCAGCCAAGAGACCCAGTACTTC. Amino acid sequence: CASRRTSSQETQYF.

Notes on this clonotype: A much more abundant neighbour one base away suggests this may be a read error. This chain connects TRBV4-1 to TRBJ2-4; TRBD2 is a possible D gene (6 bases). Germline CDR1 is MGHRA and CDR2 is YSYEKL. The CDR3 loop spans 13 amino acids. CDR3 in amino acids: CAGSRLVQNIQYF. The CDR3 DNA follows: TGCGCCGGCAGCCGACTAGTGCAAAACATTCAGTACTTC.

The chain recombines TRBV20-1 with TRBJ1-4; 8 bases line up with TRBD1. The CDR3 has 14 residues. The junction had 6 bases not matched to a gene; V was cut back by 3 bases and J by 6 bases. Germline assignment: CDR1 DFQATT and CDR2 SNEGSKA (reference sequence). CDR3 DNA sequence: TGCAGTGCTAGCGGCCAGGGGGCGGATGAAAAACTGTTTTTT. It codes for CSASGQGADEKLFF.

The chain couples TRBV20-1 to TRBJ2-1; D possibly corresponds to TRBD2 (6 bases). Trimming pared 4 bases from V and 2 bases from J, leaving 18 bases between. Germline-derived CDR1 and CDR2 are DFQATT and SNEGSKA (reference sequence). This CDR3 has 16 amino acids. The CDR3 reads CSATPWGAGTYNEQFF. For the CDR3, the DNA is TGCAGTGCTACGCCTTGGGGAGCGGGCACCTACAATGAGCAGTTCTTC.

This clonotype has only a few counts. The chain has TRBV9 and TRBJ2-2; 10 positions agree with TRBD2. This CDR3 is 19 amino acids long. After removal of 4 bases from V and 4 bases from J, the junction contained 16 bases not matched to a gene. Germline V gene data show CDR1 as SGDLS and CDR2 as YYNGEE. CDR3 sequence reads: CASSPRTSGTGLGTGELFF. DNA of the CDR3: TGTGCCAGCAGCCCCCGAACTAGCGGGACGGGTCTGGGCACCGGGGAGCTGTTTTTT.

Of note for this clonotype: A much larger clone lies a single base off, so this may be a read error. The genes are TRBV12-3 or TRBV12-4 and TRBJ2-5; D perhaps matches TRBD1 (5 bases). The CDR3 covers 13 residues. The CDR3 bases are TGTGCCTGCAGTTTAGGCAGGGTGGAGACCCAGTACTTC. Translating gives CACSLGRVETQYF.

CDR3 coding DNA: TGTGCCAGCAGCCAAGGGCAGGGTAGTGGCTACACCTTC. As protein: CASSQGQGSGYTF. The rearrangement links TRBV4-2 to TRBJ1-2; tentatively, D is TRBD1 (5 bases). This CDR3 is built from 13 residues. Trimming pared 1 base from V and 7 bases from J, leaving 10 bases between. Germline loops: CDR1 LGHNA, CDR2 YNFKEQ.